A selection of T cell receptor beta chains follows, all from one sample in a study of blood T cell repertoires in COVID-19. Using immunoSEQ multiplex PCR, the repertoire was profiled, and TCRdb retains in-frame clones only, with some absent. The sample yields under 250,000 clones, roughly nine tenths seen once. The sample taken for sequencing was peripheral blood. Receptor source: a man aged 55 to 70 with COVID-19, enrolled during active disease. Each CDR3 is given with its conserved first and last residue. A D gene is named only where the DNA matches it firmly. Only some rows state a clone size, as once, few, many or a class for expanded clones.

DNA: TGCGCCAGCAGCTTGGTATGGGGACAGGCGTTCTCTGGAAACACCATATATTTT; CDR3: CASSLVWGQAFSGNTIYF; V: TRBV5-1; J: TRBJ1-3; D: TRBD1; size: NA
DNA: TGCGCCAGCAGTGAGACCCTAGCGGGATACAATGAGCAGTTCTTC; CDR3: CASSETLAGYNEQFF; V: TRBV10-1; J: TRBJ2-1; D: TRBD2; size: NA
DNA: TGTGCCAGCAGCCTGGCGACAGGGACTGAAGCTTTCTTT; CDR3: CASSLATGTEAFF; V: TRBV11-3; J: TRBJ1-1; D: TRBD1; size: NA
DNA: TGTGCCAGCAGCTATAGAGGGGCTAGCGGGGGGGCCCGGGAGACCCAGTACTTC; CDR3: CASSYRGASGGARETQYF; V: TRBV9; J: TRBJ2-5; D: TRBD2; size: NA
DNA: TGCAGCGTTGGAGACAGCCAAGAGACCCAGTACTTC; CDR3: CSVGDSQETQYF; V: TRBV29-1; J: TRBJ2-5; D: NA; size: NA
DNA: TGTGCCAGCAGTCCAGGGTGGGCTGAAGCTTTCTTT; CDR3: CASSPGWAEAFF; V: TRBV6-5; J: TRBJ1-1; D: NA; size: once
DNA: TGTGCCAGCATACTCACAGGGGGGAACACTGAAGCTTTCTTT; CDR3: CASILTGGNTEAFF; V: TRBV6-5; J: TRBJ1-1; D: TRBD1; size: NA
DNA: TGTGCCAGCAGCTTAACCCCGCCAGACAGGGCGGATGGCTACACCTTC; CDR3: CASSLTPPDRADGYTF; V: TRBV7-3; J: TRBJ1-2; D: TRBD1; size: NA
DNA: TGCAGCGCGCTACAGGGGATTCGGACTGAAGCTTTCTTT; CDR3: CSALQGIRTEAFF; V: TRBV29-1; J: TRBJ1-1; D: TRBD1; size: NA
DNA: TGTGCCAGCAGCCCAGCGGGGGGGGGCACAGATACGCAGTATTTT; CDR3: CASSPAGGGTDTQYF; V: TRBV3-1/TRBV3-2; J: TRBJ2-3; D: TRBD2; size: NA
DNA: TGTGCCAGCAGCCAACCCCGGGGACAGGGCTCTGGCTACACCTTC; CDR3: CASSQPRGQGSGYTF; V: TRBV3-1/TRBV3-2; J: TRBJ1-2; D: TRBD1; size: NA
DNA: TGTGCCAGCAGTTTGAGGGGGCTGACTGAAGCTTTCTTT; CDR3: CASSLRGLTEAFF; V: TRBV28; J: TRBJ1-1; D: TRBD1; size: NA
DNA: TGTGCCAGCAGCCACGGACAGGGAGGCGGCTCCTACGAGCAGTACTTC; CDR3: CASSHGQGGGSYEQYF; V: TRBV14; J: TRBJ2-7; D: TRBD1; size: NA
DNA: TGTGCCAGCAGTTTAGAACAGGGGGCGCGAAAAGCTTTCTTT; CDR3: CASSLEQGARKAFF; V: TRBV28; J: TRBJ1-1; D: TRBD1; size: NA
DNA: TGTGCCAGCGGGGGGACGGTCGATAATTCACCCCTCCACTTT; CDR3: CASGGTVDNSPLHF; V: TRBV4-2; J: TRBJ1-6; D: NA; size: NA
DNA: TGTGCCAGCAGCCCGGGAGGGGGGATTAATGAAAAACTGTTTTTT; CDR3: CASSPGGGINEKLFF; V: TRBV5-6; J: TRBJ1-4; D: NA; size: NA
DNA: TGTGCCATCAGTAGGACAGGGTTGGGCTACACCTTC; CDR3: CAISRTGLGYTF; V: TRBV10-3; J: TRBJ1-2; D: TRBD1; size: NA
DNA: TGTGCCAGCAGCTTAAGTTCTAGCGGGGCTTTCGCGAGCGGTACGCAGTATTTT; CDR3: CASSLSSSGAFASGTQYF; V: TRBV7-2; J: TRBJ2-3; D: TRBD2; size: NA
DNA: TGTGCCAGCAGCCCCGGGACTAGCGGCACAGATACGCAGTATTTT; CDR3: CASSPGTSGTDTQYF; V: TRBV7-3; J: TRBJ2-3; D: TRBD2; size: NA
DNA: TGTGCCAGCAGCCAAGACCGGACTAGCGGGAGCGAGACCCAGTACTTC; CDR3: CASSQDRTSGSETQYF; V: TRBV4-2; J: TRBJ2-5; D: TRBD2; size: NA
DNA: TGTGCCAGCAGCTTAGGGCAGGGGTTTGTCGGCTACACCTTC; CDR3: CASSLGQGFVGYTF; V: TRBV7-9; J: TRBJ1-2; D: NA; size: NA
DNA: TGTGCCAGCAGTGTGAGGCCGCAAGAGACCCAGTACTTC; CDR3: CASSVRPQETQYF; V: TRBV2; J: TRBJ2-5; D: NA; size: NA
DNA: TGCGCCAGCAGCTTGGGTTATACCGGGGAGCTGTTTTTT; CDR3: CASSLGYTGELFF; V: TRBV5-1; J: TRBJ2-2; D: NA; size: NA
DNA: TGTGCCAGCAGTGCGACAAATCTGAACACTGAAGCTTTCTTT; CDR3: CASSATNLNTEAFF; V: TRBV7-9; J: TRBJ1-1; D: NA; size: NA
DNA: TGTGCCAGTACCAGACAGGGGATCCTCAATCAGCCCCAGCATTTT; CDR3: CASTRQGILNQPQHF; V: TRBV19; J: TRBJ1-5; D: TRBD1; size: NA
DNA: TGTGCCAGCATCGATAGCGGGGCCTCCACAGATACGCAGTATTTT; CDR3: CASIDSGASTDTQYF; V: TRBV25-1; J: TRBJ2-3; D: TRBD2; size: NA
DNA: TGTGCCAGCAGTTACGGGGGCTACACAGATACGCAGTATTTT; CDR3: CASSYGGYTDTQYF; V: TRBV6-5; J: TRBJ2-3; D: NA; size: NA
DNA: TGTGCCAGCAGCCCCCTGGGTGGGGGGGCCGTGGATACGCAGTATTTT; CDR3: CASSPLGGGAVDTQYF; V: TRBV3-1/TRBV3-2; J: TRBJ2-3; D: NA; size: NA
DNA: TGCGCCAGCAGCGGGACTAGCGGGGGGGCCTACGAGCAGTACTTC; CDR3: CASSGTSGGAYEQYF; V: TRBV5-1; J: TRBJ2-7; D: TRBD2; size: NA
DNA: TGTGCCAGCAGTACCCAGGGGGCAGGACAGCCCCAGCATTTT; CDR3: CASSTQGAGQPQHF; V: TRBV6-5; J: TRBJ1-5; D: TRBD1; size: NA
DNA: TGTGCCAGCAGTGAAGCCAGGGGGCGCGGTGAAGCTTTCTTT; CDR3: CASSEARGRGEAFF; V: TRBV6-1; J: TRBJ1-1; D: TRBD1; size: NA
DNA: TGTGCCAGCAGGCGGACAGGGCCTAATAATTCACCCCTCCACTTT; CDR3: CASRRTGPNNSPLHF; V: TRBV6-5; J: TRBJ1-6; D: TRBD1; size: NA
DNA: TGTGCCACCAGCAGAGATTTCAACGTCGGGGATAGCTCCTACAATGAGCAGTTCTTC; CDR3: CATSRDFNVGDSSYNEQFF; V: TRBV15; J: TRBJ2-1; D: NA; size: NA
DNA: TGCGCCAGCGGCTCACGGACAGGGGGCAATGAGCAGTTCTTC; CDR3: CASGSRTGGNEQFF; V: TRBV5-1; J: TRBJ2-1; D: TRBD1; size: NA
DNA: TGCAGCGTTGTAGCCCAGATGAACACTGAAGCTTTCTTT; CDR3: CSVVAQMNTEAFF; V: TRBV29-1; J: TRBJ1-1; D: NA; size: NA
DNA: TGTGCCAGCAGCTTGGGCCTTGTCTCCTACAATGAGCAGTTCTTC; CDR3: CASSLGLVSYNEQFF; V: TRBV11-3; J: TRBJ2-1; D: NA; size: NA
DNA: TGTGCCAGCAGCCCAACCCCCGGGACTAGCGGGCAAGGGTCCTCCTACGAGCAGTACTTC; CDR3: CASSPTPGTSGQGSSYEQYF; V: TRBV28; J: TRBJ2-7; D: TRBD2; size: NA
DNA: TGCGCCAGCAGCCAATTGGCCCTCCTCTCTGGGACAGGGGCCGGGGAGCTGTTTTTT; CDR3: CASSQLALLSGTGAGELFF; V: TRBV4-3; J: TRBJ2-2; D: TRBD1; size: NA
DNA: TGTGCCAGCTGTGGACATCCTAATGAAAAACTGTTTTTT; CDR3: CASCGHPNEKLFF; V: TRBV6-4; J: TRBJ1-4; D: NA; size: NA
DNA: TGTGCCAGCAGCCGGACTAGCGGGGGGGCGCGGGAGCAGTTCTTC; CDR3: CASSRTSGGAREQFF; V: TRBV7-8; J: TRBJ2-1; D: TRBD2; size: NA
DNA: TGTGCCAGCAGGGACAGGGGGCACCAAGAGACCCAGTACTTC; CDR3: CASRDRGHQETQYF; V: TRBV2; J: TRBJ2-5; D: TRBD1; size: NA
DNA: TGTGCCAGCAGTTTATCGGGACAGGGTCCCTACGAGCAGTACTTC; CDR3: CASSLSGQGPYEQYF; V: TRBV28; J: TRBJ2-7; D: TRBD1; size: NA
DNA: TGTGCCAGCAGCCAAGACGAGGTTTCCTATGGCTACACCTTC; CDR3: CASSQDEVSYGYTF; V: TRBV3-1/TRBV3-2; J: TRBJ1-2; D: NA; size: NA
DNA: TGTGCCTGGAGTATAGGGACAGCCCGGGAGACCCAGTACTTC; CDR3: CAWSIGTARETQYF; V: TRBV30; J: TRBJ2-5; D: TRBD1; size: NA
DNA: TGCGCCAGCAGCTTGGAACTGACAGGGCGTTTCGGCTACACCTTC; CDR3: CASSLELTGRFGYTF; V: TRBV5-1; J: TRBJ1-2; D: TRBD1; size: NA
DNA: TGCGCCAGCAGCCCTCGAACAGGGGGTAGCTCCTACGAGCAGTACTTC; CDR3: CASSPRTGGSSYEQYF; V: TRBV4-1; J: TRBJ2-7; D: TRBD1; size: few
DNA: TGTGCCAGCAGTTACGGGCAACCGGGAACCCGGCAGTACTTC; CDR3: CASSYGQPGTRQYF; V: TRBV6-2/TRBV6-3; J: TRBJ2-7; D: NA; size: few
DNA: TGTGCCAGCAGCGAGCCAGGGACAGTTCCGGGGGAACTGTTTTTT; CDR3: CASSEPGTVPGELFF; V: TRBV5-4; J: TRBJ1-4; D: TRBD1; size: NA
DNA: TGTGCCAGCAGCCAAGGTCGGAGGGCGAGCTATGGCTACACCTTC; CDR3: CASSQGRRASYGYTF; V: TRBV3-1/TRBV3-2; J: TRBJ1-2; D: NA; size: NA
DNA: TGTGCCAGCAGCTCCCCCGGGACAGGGACTGAAGCTTTCTTT; CDR3: CASSSPGTGTEAFF; V: TRBV5-4; J: TRBJ1-1; D: TRBD1; size: NA
DNA: TGTGCCAGCAGTGAACAGGGACAGAAGTTATATGGCTACACCTTC; CDR3: CASSEQGQKLYGYTF; V: TRBV2; J: TRBJ1-2; D: TRBD1; size: NA
DNA: TGTGCCATCAGTGACCAGGGACAGCCTTCCTACGAGCAGTACTTC; CDR3: CAISDQGQPSYEQYF; V: TRBV10-3; J: TRBJ2-7; D: TRBD1; size: NA
DNA: TGTGCCAGCTCACCACAGGGACAGAGAAATTCACCCCTCCACTTT; CDR3: CASSPQGQRNSPLHF; V: TRBV18; J: TRBJ1-6; D: TRBD1; size: NA